This T cell receptor beta chain was sequenced during a study of T cells expressing NK-cell markers. Overall study context: The TCR beta repertoires originated in sorted CD3+CD56+NKG2C+, CD3+CD56+NKG2C- and CD3+CD56-NKG2C+ T cells. In the group of eight sequenced donors, seven were HCMV-seropositive and one was seronegative.

The study, taken as a whole, reports: Among a handful of donors, these clonotypes also ranked first in the CD3+CD56-NKG2C+ fraction.

The CDR3 length is 16 residues. In germline, CDR1 is SGHRS, CDR2 YFSETQ. UMIs were included in TCR beta cDNA generated by 5'RACE template switching. TCRdb re-called the 5' RACE reads; every CDR3 protein appears as one record, without DNA. Reported are 500,000 to 600,000 distinct CDR3 sequences; the ten largest clones contain roughly 3.5%. With regard to this clonotype: The antigen is not known.

The sample comprised blood T cells: a sorted CD56 or NKG2C T cell subset, CD4+ or CD8+ T cells, or bulk PBMC T cells (not recorded which). This clonotype was sampled from a man aged 18 to 29 in good health. This chain uses TRBV5-1 with TRBJ2-1; the D call of TRBD2 rests on TCRdb alone, since no DNA is present to check it. CDR3 loop: CASSFRSGRAYNEQFF.